Listed here are 31 T cell receptor beta chains from one sample, sequenced in a study of post-analysis software for immune sequencing data. Their antigens are not known. The TCR beta cDNA libraries contained unique molecular identifiers. TCRdb used MiXCR to reprocess the PCR reads, holding one entry per CDR3 protein. The data contain roughly 800,000 distinct CDR3 sequences, around 46% of them seen just once; the ten biggest clones take up 4.9%. Findings and limits, study-wide: TRBV5-6, TRBV5-1 and TRBV20-1 belonged to a set of roughly five TRBV segments that were more frequent in patients than controls.

Sequences were obtained from blood. These receptors were taken from a girl between 10 and 17 years old with multiple sclerosis.

The rearrangement uses TRBV12-3 or TRBV12-4 and TRBJ1-1; unclear D gene. The CDR3 consists of 13 residues. V was pared by 6 bases and J by 10 bases, with 18 bases between. This CDR3 reads CASSAGGGGRAFF. The CDR3 DNA reads TGTGCCAGCAGCGCCGGAGGTGGTGGAAGAGCTTTCTTT.

The chain uses TRBV12-3 or TRBV12-4 and TRBJ1-6; perhaps TRBD1 as D (5 bases). V lost 7 bases, J lost 6 bases, and 13 bases lay in between. The CDR3 runs 14 residues. In DNA, the CDR3 is TGTGCCAGCACCCTTGGGGGGTCTAATTCACCCCTCCACTTT. Its translation: CASTLGGSNSPLHF.

V gene TRBV19 combines with J gene TRBJ2-7; D ambiguous. V gave up 5 bases and J gave up 0 bases, with 8 bases separating them. Germline V gene sequence: CDR1 LNHDA, CDR2 SQIVND (reference sequence). The CDR3 spans 13 residues. CDR3 in amino acids: CASSAAHSYEQYF. Written as DNA, the CDR3 is TGTGCCAGTAGTGCCGCCCACTCCTACGAGCAGTACTTC.

The chain joins TRBV6-1 to TRBJ2-1; D not certain. V lost 10 bases and J lost 3, with 10 bases in between. CDR1 is MNHNS and CDR2 is SASEGT in the germline V gene. CDR3 length: 12 amino acids. CDR3 protein: CATTLHYNEQFF. Written as DNA, the CDR3 is TGTGCCACCACACTGCACTACAATGAGCAGTTCTTC.

This sequence joins TRBV24-1 and TRBJ2-3; D may be TRBD2 (5 bases). Per the germline V gene, CDR1 is KGHDR and CDR2 is SFDVKD. V was clipped by 4 bases and J by 1 base, with 20 bases between them. The CDR3 runs to 18 residues. The CDR3, as DNA: TGTGCCACCAGTGACCCCAAGGGCGGACTCCGACGCACAGATACGCAGTATTTT. It yields the protein CATSDPKGGLRRTDTQYF.

This clonotype was detected a few times. The chain combines TRBV11-2 with TRBJ2-7, with D maybe TRBD2 (6 bases). In germline, CDR1 is SGHAT, CDR2 FQNNGV. V was cut by 0 bases and J by 0 bases, with 15 bases left in between. The CDR3 loop spans 17 amino acids. CDR3 protein: CASSLEFGGGNSYEQYF. CDR3 nucleotide sequence: TGTGCCAGCAGCTTAGAGTTCGGCGGAGGGAACTCCTACGAGCAGTACTTC.

This clonotype was counted between two and nine times. This chain joins TRBV7-2 and TRBJ2-3; 13 positions match TRBD2. Per germline, CDR1 SGHTA and CDR2 FQGNSA. Germline trimming cut 7 bases from V and 6 bases from J; bases unmatched to any gene: 4. The CDR3 extends over 14 amino acids. The chain's CDR3 is CASTGLAGVDTQYF. The CDR3 nucleotides are TGTGCCAGCACCGGACTAGCGGGAGTTGATACGCAGTATTTT.

The chain joins TRBV4-3 to TRBJ1-6; D unclear. The V end lost 0 bases, the J end lost 4 bases, and 7 bases lay between the germline ends. The V gene's germline CDR1 is LGHNA and CDR2 YSLEER. This CDR3 comprises 15 residues. CDR3 residues: CASSQDGQYNSPLHF. CDR3 nucleotide sequence: TGCGCCAGCAGCCAAGATGGGCAGTATAATTCACCCCTCCACTTT.

This chain links TRBV6-5 with TRBJ2-6; 9 bases align to TRBD2. Germline assignment: CDR1 MNHEY and CDR2 SVGAGI. CDR3 length: 16 amino acids. Trimming took 6 bases from V and 0 from J; bases not matched to a gene: 3. This CDR3 is CASRHSGSSGANVLTF. For the CDR3, the DNA is TGTGCCAGCAGGCATAGCGGGAGCTCTGGGGCCAACGTCCTGACTTTC.

This chain joins TRBV5-1 and TRBJ2-1; D perhaps matches TRBD2 (5 bases). The length of the CDR3 is 14 residues. Trimming pared 7 bases from V and 6 bases from J, leaving 17 bases between. The germline gives CDR1 SGHRS, CDR2 YFSETQ. This CDR3 is CASGGGLDFNEQFF. CDR3 sequence (DNA): TGCGCCAGCGGCGGTGGACTGGACTTCAATGAGCAGTTCTTC. The full variable domain, its missing parts supplied by reference TRBV5-1 and TRBJ2-1, is KAGVTQTPRYLIKTRGQQVTLSCSPISGHRSVSWYQQTPGQGLQFLFEYFSETQRNKGNFPGRFSGRQFSNSRSEMNVSTLELGDSALYLCASGGGLDFNEQFFGPGTRLTVL.

This clonotype was detected many times. The chain carries TRBV3-1 and TRBJ2-7; D gene unclear. The CDR3 has 12 residues. Trimming left V 1 base short and J 5 bases short, with 6 bases between. Germline assignment: CDR1 LGHDT and CDR2 YNNKEL (reference sequence). For the CDR3, the DNA is TGTGCCAGCAGCCAAGTTGAACACGAGCAGTACTTC. This gives the protein CASSQVEHEQYF.

This chain joins TRBV5-1 and TRBJ2-2, with a weak D call TRBD1 (5 bases). Trimming took 4 bases from V and 7 from J, leaving 17 bases between them. CDR1 is SGHRS, CDR2 YFSETQ, per germline. The CDR3 totals 15 residues. The CDR3 region has the DNA TGCGCCAGCAGCGTGGGCAGGGTCTTCATCGGGGAGCTGTTTTTT. Translating gives CASSVGRVFIGELFF.

V gene TRBV28 combines with J gene TRBJ2-3; 9 nucleotides line up with TRBD2. V was clipped by 6 bases and J by 3 bases; unmatched bases: 7. Germline assignment: CDR1 MDHEN and CDR2 SYDVKM. The CDR3 runs to 15 residues. CDR3 coding DNA: TGTGCCAGCAGCCCAACCCTAGCGGGAACAGATACGCAGTATTTT. Translation: CASSPTLAGTDTQYF.

This clonotype was seen a handful of times. One junction end does not reproduce the germline sequence, and a read error may be involved. The V and J genes are TRBV7-7 and TRBJ2-1; a possible D gene is TRBD2 (5 bases). The germline CDR1 and CDR2 sequences are SSHAT and FNYEAQ (reference sequence). The CDR3 contains 13 residues. CDR3 DNA sequence: TGTGCTAGCAGCCCCGGGGAGCCTTTGGAGCAGTTCTTC. It is translated as CASSPGEPLEQFF.

The chain carries TRBV10-3 and TRBJ2-7; no clear D gene. The CDR3 consists of 14 residues. The V and J ends lost 6 bases and 0 bases respectively, with 12 bases between them. Germline-derived CDR1 and CDR2 are ENHRY and SYGVKD. CDR3 residues: CAIREGHHSYEQYF. The CDR3 DNA follows: TGTGCCATCAGGGAAGGGCACCACTCCTACGAGCAGTACTTC.

This clonotype was detected a few times. The chain links TRBV10-3 to TRBJ1-2, with a tentative D call TRBD1 (5 bases). Germline assignment: CDR1 ENHRY and CDR2 SYGVKD. Trimming stripped 0 bases from V and 6 bases from J, with 14 bases between. This CDR3 has 15 amino acids. The DNA for the CDR3 is TGTGCCATCAGTGAGTCGGGGGGTCTCGGAGATGGCTACACCTTC. This encodes CAISESGGLGDGYTF.

The genes are TRBV10-3 and TRBJ2-7; 8 bases fit TRBD1. The germline CDR1 and CDR2 sequences are ENHRY and SYGVKD. The CDR3 length is 17 residues. The junction had 15 bases not matched to a gene; V was cut back by 1 base and J by 7 bases. The chain's CDR3 is CAISEFMTGVEAGEQYF. The CDR3 DNA follows: TGTGCCATCAGTGAGTTTATGACAGGGGTGGAAGCGGGTGAGCAGTACTTC.

This chain connects TRBV4-1 to TRBJ1-1; D is ambiguous. Looked up from germline, CDR1 is MGHRA and CDR2 is YSYEKL. There are 16 residues in the CDR3. Trimming removed 3 bases at V and 0 bases at J, with 14 bases between. The CDR3 loop is CASSHPSGLMNTEAFF. The CDR3, as DNA: TGCGCCAGCAGCCACCCCAGTGGGCTAATGAACACTGAAGCTTTCTTT.

The chain recombines TRBV6-5 with TRBJ2-1; 8 bases align to TRBD1. The CDR3 is 15 amino acids. With V trimmed by 5 bases and J by 9 bases, 12 bases remained unmatched. CDR1 and CDR2 (germline): MNHEY, SVGAGI. CDR3 coding DNA: TGTGCCAGCAGTCCCAGGACAGGGTGGGGAGGTGAGCAGTTCTTC. It is translated as CASSPRTGWGGEQFF.

The chain combines TRBV15 with TRBJ2-1; 13 nucleotides line up with TRBD2. The junction had 7 bases not matched to a gene; V was cut back by 0 bases and J by 5 bases. This CDR3 is built from 18 residues. Per germline, CDR1 LNHNV and CDR2 YYDKDF (reference sequence). The CDR3 sequence is CATSRDSGLAGRNNEQFF. CDR3 bases: TGTGCCACCAGCAGAGATTCGGGACTAGCGGGGCGAAACAATGAGCAGTTCTTC.

The rearrangement uses TRBV9 and TRBJ1-2, with D perhaps TRBD1 (6 bases). Germline CDR1 and CDR2: SGDLS and YYNGEE. The CDR3 runs to 14 residues. The V and J ends lost 5 bases and 6 bases respectively, with 17 bases between them. CDR3 residues: CASRDTAGVHGYTF. CDR3 in DNA: TGTGCCAGCAGAGATACCGCAGGGGTGCATGGCTACACCTTC.

This clonotype has only one observation. The rearrangement uses TRBV28 and TRBJ2-3; tentatively, D is TRBD2 (6 bases). V lost 5 bases to trimming and J lost 1 base, with 13 bases between them. CDR1 is MDHEN and CDR2 is SYDVKM in the germline V gene. CDR3 length: 15 residues. This CDR3 is CASSKLADRTDTQYF. The CDR3 DNA sequence: TGTGCCAGCAGTAAACTAGCAGATCGCACAGATACGCAGTATTTT.

In this sample, this clonotype turned up a few times. The V and J genes are TRBV12-3 or TRBV12-4 and TRBJ2-4; no clear D. This CDR3 comprises 13 residues. Trimming removed 5 bases at V and 7 bases at J, with 12 bases between. The CDR3 coding sequence is TGTGCCAGCAGTCCCTCGACTGAGAACATTCAGTACTTC. It specifies CASSPSTENIQYF.

In this sample, this clonotype turned up a few times. V is TRBV4-3 and J is TRBJ2-5, with D possibly TRBD2 on 6 matching bases. V was cut by 1 base and J by 2 bases, with 17 bases left in between. The CDR3 totals 17 residues. Germline CDR1 LGHNA, CDR2 YSLEER. This chain's CDR3 is CASSQVVGGPKQETQYF. CDR3 bases: TGCGCCAGCAGCCAAGTAGTAGGAGGGCCGAAACAAGAGACCCAGTACTTC.

The J gene is TRBJ2-7, the V gene TRBV2; a possible D gene is TRBD1 (6 bases). V was cut by 6 bases and J by 0 bases, with 18 bases left in between. Per germline, CDR1 SNHLY and CDR2 FYNNEI. The CDR3 is made up of 16 amino acids. Written as DNA, the CDR3 is TGTGCCAGCAGCAAACTACAGGGCCTTACCTCCTACGAGCAGTACTTC. Translated: CASSKLQGLTSYEQYF.

This clonotype has a count of ten or more. This chain connects TRBV28 to TRBJ2-5; no reliable D call. The germline V gene has CDR1 MDHEN and CDR2 SYDVKM. This CDR3 contains 13 residues. With 6 bases removed from V and 7 bases from J, the gap between germline ends came to 15 bases. CDR3 bases: TGTGCCAGCAGCCAAGACCCCATGCGGACCCAGTACTTC. It codes for CASSQDPMRTQYF. Supplemented by reference TRBV28 and TRBJ2-5, the full variable domain reads DVKVTQSSRYLVKRTGEKVFLECVQDMDHENMFWYRQDPGLGLRLIYFSYDVKMKEKGDIPEGYSVSREKKERFSLILESASTNQTSMYLCASSQDPMRTQYFGPGTRLLVL.

The rearrangement links TRBV6-6 to TRBJ2-5; 8 positions agree with TRBD1. The germline gives CDR1 MNHNY, CDR2 SVGAGI (reference sequence). The CDR3 covers 16 residues. Trimming at V came to 2 bases and at J to 3 bases, leaving 8 bases not matched to a gene. CDR3 DNA sequence: TGTGCCAGCAGTTACGCCCGGGCAGGGGGCGAAGAGACCCAGTACTTC. Protein product: CASSYARAGGEETQYF.

The CDR3 DNA reads TGCAGTGCTAGAGTATCGGGAGGCATTCAGGATACGCAGTATTTT. It yields the protein CSARVSGGIQDTQYF. The chain uses TRBV20-1 and TRBJ2-3; TRBD2 aligns across 7 bases. The germline V gene encodes CDR1 DFQATT and CDR2 SNEGSKA (reference sequence). The V segment lost 1 base and the J segment 6 bases; nucleotides outside the gene matches: 10. The CDR3 extends over 15 amino acids.

The CDR3 protein is CASSQDAGGHNEQFF. As DNA, the CDR3 is TGTGCCAGCAGCCAAGATGCGGGAGGCCACAATGAGCAGTTCTTC. This chain joins TRBV3-1 and TRBJ2-1, with 8 bases aligning to TRBD2. The CDR3 consists of 15 residues. The V gene end was trimmed by 0 bases and the J gene end by 5 bases; junction bases not matched to a gene: 3. Germline V gene lookup returns CDR1 LGHDT and CDR2 YNNKEL (reference sequence).

V is TRBV6-2 or TRBV6-3 and J is TRBJ2-7; 9 bases are shared with TRBD1. The J segment lost 5 bases and the V segment lost 4 bases, leaving 6 bases of the junction unmatched. Germline values: CDR1 MNHEY, CDR2 SVGEGT. The CDR3 sequence is 14 residues long. The CDR3 DNA follows: TGTGCCAGCAGTTGGGGACAGGGAACCCACGAGCAGTACTTC. Its translation is CASSWGQGTHEQYF.

As regards this clonotype: A much bigger clone sits one base away, suggesting this may be a read error. J is TRBJ2-3 and V is TRBV27; D is uncertain. The CDR3 has 13 amino acids. Germline CDR1 MNHEY, CDR2 SMNVEV (reference sequence). The CDR3 loop is CASSLLGTDTRYF. The CDR3 nucleotides are TGTGCCAGCAGTTTATTGGGCACAGATACGCGGTATTTT.